The 20 T cell receptor beta chains reported below all come from one sample, sequenced in a study of neoadjuvant nivolumab and ipilimumab in lung cancer. Sequenced by immunoSEQ multiplex PCR; TCRdb stores in-frame clones only, minus some. The sample has about 28,000 clones, 75% to 80% seen once. Sequenced material: tumor tissue, taken after neoadjuvant nivolumab, alone or with ipilimumab, at or shortly before surgery. All receptors come from an adult with non-small cell lung cancer.

Relative to its sample, this clone is medium-sized. The chain is built from TRBV6-5 and TRBJ1-2; D ambiguous. Trimming took 2 bases from V and 7 from J, leaving 8 bases between them. Germline values: CDR1 MNHEY, CDR2 SVGAGI. CDR3 length equals 12 residues. CDR3 residues: CASSYPTGGYTF. The DNA of the CDR3 is TGTGCCAGCAGTTACCCCACCGGTGGCTACACCTTC.

V and J are TRBV30 and TRBJ1-6; 9 bases map to TRBD1. V gave up 2 bases and J gave up 6 bases; unmatched junction bases: 2. The CDR3 totals 14 residues. In germline, CDR1 is GTSNPN, CDR2 SVGIG (reference sequence). CDR3 sequence reads: CAWSRDRANSPLHF. The DNA of the CDR3 is TGTGCCTGGAGTAGGGACAGGGCTAATTCACCCCTCCACTTT.

In nucleotides, the CDR3 is TGTGCCAGCAGTAGAACAGGGGGGTTGGTCACTGAAGCTTTCTTT. It is translated as CASSRTGGLVTEAFF. The J gene is TRBJ1-1, the V gene TRBV6-6; 8 positions agree with TRBD1. CDR1 and CDR2 (germline): MNHNY, SVGAGI (reference sequence). The CDR3 spans 15 residues. J was trimmed by 4 bases and V by 5 bases; bases with no gene match: 9.

This clone came up a few times. The chain combines TRBV18 with TRBJ2-2; 11 bases match TRBD1. The V segment lost 6 bases and the J segment 6 bases; nucleotides outside the gene matches: 6. Germline assignment: CDR1 KGHSH and CDR2 LQKENI. The CDR3 sequence is 15 residues long. CDR3 DNA sequence: TGTGCCAGCTCTCCTAGGACAGGGGGCGCCGGGGAGCTGTTTTTT. Translated, it gives CASSPRTGGAGELFF.

The chain couples TRBV6-6 to TRBJ1-2; maybe TRBD1 (6 bases). Germline-derived CDR1 and CDR2 are MNHNY and SVGAGI (reference sequence). V was trimmed by 4 bases and J by 7 bases, leaving 22 bases between them. CDR3 length equals 16 residues. The CDR3 DNA follows: TGTGCCAGCAGTTGGTCGGCAGGGGAGATAAAGGGTGGCTACACCTTC. Its protein product is CASSWSAGEIKGGYTF.

This clone rates as medium-sized. The V and J genes are TRBV10-2 and TRBJ2-2; 8 bases are shared with TRBD1. Germline V gene data show CDR1 as WSHSY and CDR2 as SAAADI. This CDR3 is 15 amino acids long. Trimming took 8 bases from V and 4 from J; bases not matched to a gene: 9. CDR3 protein: CASRQGARGTGELFF. The CDR3, as DNA: TGCGCCAGCCGGCAGGGGGCGCGTGGCACCGGGGAGCTGTTTTTT.

This clone has only a few counts. This chain links TRBV2 with TRBJ1-6; 9 bases are shared with TRBD1. There are 15 residues in the CDR3. Per germline, CDR1 SNHLY and CDR2 FYNNEI. Trimming at V came to 5 bases and at J to 9 bases, leaving 8 bases not matched to a gene. CDR3 sequence reads: CASSISGTGPSPLHF. DNA of the CDR3: TGTGCCAGCAGTATAAGCGGGACAGGGCCTTCACCCCTCCACTTT.

The chain couples TRBV4-1 to TRBJ1-6, with D uncertain. The germline gives CDR1 MGHRA, CDR2 YSYEKL. The V and J ends lost 4 bases and 6 bases respectively, with 10 bases between them. The length of the CDR3 is 14 residues. The CDR3 protein is CASSRRSPNSPLHF. DNA of the CDR3: TGCGCCAGCAGCCGACGGAGCCCTAATTCACCCCTCCACTTT.

The chain links TRBV29-1 to TRBJ1-2; TRBD1 is a possible D gene (5 bases). The V gene lost 5 bases and the J gene lost 1 base, with 14 bases spanning the gap. The germline CDR1 and CDR2 sequences are SQVTM and ANQGSEA. The CDR3 has 14 residues. The CDR3 DNA sequence: TGCAGCGTTCGATCAGGGAGCTTTAACTATGGCTACACCTTC. Translation: CSVRSGSFNYGYTF.

This chain links TRBV2 with TRBJ2-7; D is perhaps TRBD1 or TRBD2 (5 bases each). The CDR3 totals 14 residues. Per germline, CDR1 SNHLY and CDR2 FYNNEI. The ends were cut back, 1 base at V and 2 bases at J, with 9 bases in the middle. CDR3 region: CASSEDEGPYEQYF. DNA of the CDR3: TGTGCCAGCAGTGAAGACGAGGGACCCTACGAGCAGTACTTC.

The count of this clone is one. This rearrangement joins TRBV2 to TRBJ1-2; TRBD1 is a possible D gene (5 bases). Germline V gene lookup returns CDR1 SNHLY and CDR2 FYNNEI. The length of the CDR3 is 13 residues. V was clipped by 6 bases and J by 3 bases, with 11 bases between them. This CDR3 is CASSPGTDYGYTF. In DNA, the CDR3 is TGTGCCAGCAGCCCCGGGACCGACTATGGCTACACCTTC. The variable domain in full, with the rest retrieved from reference TRBV2 and TRBJ1-2, is EPEVTQTPSHQVTQMGQEVILRCVPISNHLYFYWYRQILGQKVEFLVSFYNNEISEKSEIFDDQFSVERPDGSNFTLKIRSTKLEDSAMYFCASSPGTDYGYTFGSGTRLTVV.

The gene calls are TRBV5-6 and TRBJ2-3, with 9 positions matching TRBD2. The CDR3 is 15 amino acids. CDR1 and CDR2 (germline): SGHDT, YYEEEE. V trimming: 0 bases; J trimming: 4 bases; junction bases outside the gene matches: 3. CDR3 amino acids: CASSLVGGGADTQYF. DNA for the CDR3: TGTGCCAGCAGCTTGGTAGGCGGGGGGGCAGATACGCAGTATTTT.

This chain links TRBV7-2 with TRBJ1-2; D ambiguous. V gave up 5 bases and J gave up 3 bases, with 13 bases separating them. This CDR3 is 14 amino acids long. Germline V gene data show CDR1 as SGHTA and CDR2 as FQGNSA. Here the CDR3 reads CASSPGRVDYGYTF. CDR3 in DNA: TGTGCCAGCAGCCCGGGGAGGGTGGACTATGGCTACACCTTC.

About this clone: One junction end disagrees with the germline gene, perhaps due to a read error. V gene TRBV7-7 combines with J gene TRBJ2-7; 8 nucleotides line up with TRBD1. Germline CDR1 SSHAT, CDR2 FNYEAQ (reference sequence). CDR3 length: 14 amino acids. DNA for the CDR3: TGTGCTAGCAGCCCCGGGACAGGATCCTACGAGCAGTACTTC. Encoded protein: CASSPGTGSYEQYF.

The chain has TRBV6-5 and TRBJ2-3; 11 nucleotides align to TRBD1. With V trimmed by 5 bases and J by 2 bases, 3 bases remained unmatched. Germline V gene sequence: CDR1 MNHEY, CDR2 SVGAGI. CDR3 length: 15 residues. This CDR3 is CASSNGQGATDTQYF. The CDR3 DNA reads as TGTGCCAGCAGTAACGGACAGGGGGCCACAGATACGCAGTATTTT.

The chain links TRBV2 to TRBJ1-1; no definite D call. The CDR3 is 13 residues long. The V and J ends lost 7 bases and 1 base respectively, with 10 bases between them. Germline V gene data show CDR1 as SNHLY and CDR2 as FYNNEI. Here the CDR3 DNA reads TGTGCCAGCACACGCGCAACGAACACTGAAGCTTTCTTT. Encoded protein: CASTRATNTEAFF.

V is TRBV5-6 and J is TRBJ2-5, with a possible D match to TRBD2 (6 bases). This CDR3 region has 14 residues. From germline, CDR1 is SGHDT and CDR2 YYEEEE. Trimming stripped 5 bases from V and 0 bases from J, with 11 bases between. The CDR3 DNA follows: TGTGCCAGCAGTCGAGCGGGCTACCAAGAGACCCAGTACTTC. Amino acid sequence: CASSRAGYQETQYF.

The gene calls are TRBV29-1 and TRBJ2-5; a possible D gene is TRBD1 (6 bases). V lost 6 bases and J lost 5, with 13 bases in between. CDR1 and CDR2 (germline): SQVTM, ANQGSEA. There are 12 residues in the CDR3. DNA for the CDR3: TGCAGCGTCGAGGACAGCAGGGAGACCCAGTACTTC. Amino acids: CSVEDSRETQYF. The whole variable domain, remainder taken from reference TRBV29-1 and TRBJ2-5, is SAVISQKPSRDICQRGTSLTIQCQVDSQVTMMFWYRQQPGQSLTLIATANQGSEATYESGFVIDKFPISRPNLTFSTLTVSNMSPEDSSIYLCSVEDSRETQYFGPGTRLLVL.

The V gene is TRBV6-1, the J gene TRBJ1-1, with 7 bases aligning to TRBD1. V lost 4 bases, J lost 0 bases, and 11 bases stayed unmatched. The CDR3 sequence is 17 residues long. Germline V gene lookup returns CDR1 MNHNS and CDR2 SASEGT. CDR3 protein: CASSGTGDRVLNTEAFF. In nucleotides, the CDR3 is TGTGCCAGCAGTGGGACAGGCGATCGTGTATTGAACACTGAAGCTTTCTTT.

For this clone: An end of the junction does not agree with germline; a read error may underlie this. The rearrangement links TRBV13 to TRBJ2-3, with D possibly matching TRBD2 (6 bases). The CDR3 runs 14 residues. CDR1 is PRHDT, CDR2 FYEKMQ, per germline (reference sequence). Here the CDR3 DNA reads TGTGCCAGCAGTTTAGCGGCTAGCACAGATACGCAGTATTTT. Protein sequence: CASSLAASTDTQYF.